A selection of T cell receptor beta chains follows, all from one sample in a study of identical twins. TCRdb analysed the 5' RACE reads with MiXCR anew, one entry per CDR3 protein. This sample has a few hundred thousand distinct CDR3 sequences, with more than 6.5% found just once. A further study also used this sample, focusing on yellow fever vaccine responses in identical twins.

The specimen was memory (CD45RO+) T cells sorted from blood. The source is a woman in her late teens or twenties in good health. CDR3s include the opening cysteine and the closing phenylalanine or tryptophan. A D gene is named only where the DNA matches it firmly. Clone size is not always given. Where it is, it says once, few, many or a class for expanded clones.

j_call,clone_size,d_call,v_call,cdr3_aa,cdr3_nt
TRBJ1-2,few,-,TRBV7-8,CASSLVGSDYGYTF,TGTGCCAGCAGCTTAGTCGGCAGTGACTATGGCTACACCTTC
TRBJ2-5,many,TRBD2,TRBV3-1,CASSPGAGGRTETQYF,TGTGCCAGCAGCCCCGGTGCGGGCGGGAGGACTGAGACCCAGTACTTC
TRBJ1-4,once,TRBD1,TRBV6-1,CASSAPGQGREKLFF,TGTGCCAGCAGCGCGCCCGGACAGGGAAGGGAAAAACTGTTTTTT
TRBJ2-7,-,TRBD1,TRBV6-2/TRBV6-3,CASSYAGQGYEQYF,TGTGCCAGCAGTTACGCGGGACAGGGTTACGAGCAGTACTTC
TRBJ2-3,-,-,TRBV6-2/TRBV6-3,CASWTVGRTDTQYF,TGTGCCAGTTGGACTGTGGGGCGCACAGATACGCAGTATTTT
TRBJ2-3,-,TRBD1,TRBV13,CASSQVDGDRGSDTQYF,TGTGCCAGCAGCCAGGTCGATGGGGACAGGGGCTCAGATACGCAGTATTTT
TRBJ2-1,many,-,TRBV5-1,CASSPTGVLGNEQFF,TGCGCCAGCAGCCCGACGGGGGTTTTAGGCAATGAGCAGTTCTTC
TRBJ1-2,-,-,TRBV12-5,CASGLEGGFGNYGYTF,TGTGCTAGTGGTTTGGAGGGGGGATTTGGTAACTATGGCTACACCTTC
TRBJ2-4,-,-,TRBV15,CATSRDLGGGVNIQYF,TGTGCCACCAGCAGAGATCTTGGAGGGGGTGTGAACATTCAGTACTTC
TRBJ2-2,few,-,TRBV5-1,CASSLAQGTGELFF,TGCGCCAGCAGCTTGGCTCAGGGCACCGGGGAGCTGTTTTTT
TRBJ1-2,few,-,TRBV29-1,CSARPGAGRDEGYTF,TGCAGCGCCCGCCCCGGCGCGGGACGAGACGAGGGCTACACCTTC
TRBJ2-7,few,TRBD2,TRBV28,CASSFVGGPDEQYF,TGTGCCAGCAGTTTTGTGGGAGGGCCGGACGAGCAGTACTTC
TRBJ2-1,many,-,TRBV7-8,CASSGYRFGTSNEQFF,TGTGCCAGCAGCGGTTACAGGTTCGGGACCTCCAATGAGCAGTTCTTC
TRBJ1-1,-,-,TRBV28,CASSWGRTEAFF,TGTGCCAGCAGTTGGGGGCGGACTGAAGCTTTCTTT
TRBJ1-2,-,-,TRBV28,CASSFLGQYGYTF,TGTGCCAGCAGTTTCCTCGGACAGTATGGCTACACCTTC
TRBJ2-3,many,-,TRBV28,CASSLGHTQYF,TGTGCCAGCAGTTTGGGGCATACGCAGTATTTT
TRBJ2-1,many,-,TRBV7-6,CASSLDLGSHEQFF,TGTGCCAGCAGCTTAGACCTAGGTTCCCATGAGCAGTTCTTC
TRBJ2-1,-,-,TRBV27,CASARTIYNEQFF,TGTGCCAGCGCCAGGACTATCTACAATGAGCAGTTCTTC
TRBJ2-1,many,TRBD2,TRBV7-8,CASSSGTSGWNEQFF,TGTGCCAGCAGTTCCGGGACTAGCGGGTGGAATGAGCAGTTCTTC
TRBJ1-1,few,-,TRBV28,CASSFPIDREAFF,TGTGCCAGCAGTTTTCCAATCGACAGAGAAGCTTTCTTT
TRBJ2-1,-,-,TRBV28,CASSLWRANPTVKNEQFF,TGTGCCAGCAGTTTATGGAGGGCTAACCCCACCGTAAAGAATGAGCAGTTCTTC
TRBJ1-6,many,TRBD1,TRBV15,CATSRDWGQGKSPLHF,TGTGCCACCAGCAGAGATTGGGGACAGGGGAAATCACCCCTCCACTTT
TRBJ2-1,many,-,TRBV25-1,CASSGLGDQDNEQFF,TGTGCCAGCAGTGGTTTGGGGGATCAGGACAATGAGCAGTTCTTC
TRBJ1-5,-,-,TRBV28,CASSFGIYQPQHF,TGTGCCAGCAGTTTTGGTATTTACCAGCCCCAGCATTTT
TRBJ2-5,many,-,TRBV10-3,CAISDGRQETQYF,TGTGCCATCAGTGACGGGAGACAAGAGACCCAGTACTTC
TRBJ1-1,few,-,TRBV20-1,CSARDFLRTNTEAFF,TGCAGTGCTAGAGATTTCCTGAGAACGAACACTGAAGCTTTCTTT
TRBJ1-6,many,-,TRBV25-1,CASSELWPDNSPLHF,TGTGCCAGCAGTGAATTGTGGCCGGATAATTCACCCCTCCACTTT
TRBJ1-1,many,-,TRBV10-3,CAIRDSLNTEAFF,TGTGCCATCAGAGACAGCCTGAACACTGAAGCTTTCTTT
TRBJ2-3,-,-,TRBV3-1,CASSQVQGRDTQYF,TGTGCCAGCAGCCAAGTCCAGGGCCGAGATACGCAGTATTTT
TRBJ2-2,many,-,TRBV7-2,CASSLVHHPLRELFF,TGTGCCAGCAGCTTAGTCCACCACCCTCTCAGGGAGCTGTTTTTT
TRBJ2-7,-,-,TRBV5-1,CASSFQGGYVQYF,TGCGCCAGCAGCTTTCAGGGGGGCTACGTGCAGTACTTC
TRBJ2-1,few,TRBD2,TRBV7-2,CASSLASGSASYNEQFF,TGTGCCAGCAGCTTAGCTAGCGGGAGTGCCTCCTACAATGAGCAGTTCTTC
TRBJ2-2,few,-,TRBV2,CASQRGASGELFF,TGTGCCAGCCAAAGAGGGGCCTCCGGGGAGCTGTTTTTT
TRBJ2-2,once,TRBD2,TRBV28,CASNIAGSTGELFF,TGTGCCAGCAACATAGCGGGATCCACCGGGGAGCTGTTTTTT
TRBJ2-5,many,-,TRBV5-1,CASSLVTAQETQYF,TGCGCCAGCAGCTTGGTGACGGCTCAAGAGACCCAGTACTTC
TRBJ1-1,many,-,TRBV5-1,CASSLARGGLNTEAFF,TGCGCCAGCAGCTTGGCCAGGGGCGGATTGAACACTGAAGCTTTCTTT
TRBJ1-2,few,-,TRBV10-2,CASSDYGQRGGRGYTF,TGCGCCAGCAGTGATTACGGTCAACGGGGGGGCAGAGGCTACACCTTC
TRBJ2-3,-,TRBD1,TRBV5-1,CASTDRYDTDTQYF,TGCGCCAGCACGGACAGGTACGACACAGATACGCAGTATTTT
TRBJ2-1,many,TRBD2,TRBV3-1,CASSTGTSGSNEQFF,TGTGCCAGCAGCACCGGGACTAGCGGGAGCAATGAGCAGTTCTTC
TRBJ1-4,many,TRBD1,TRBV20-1,CSARQLTGGAPEKLFF,TGCAGTGCTCGCCAACTCACAGGGGGCGCCCCTGAAAAACTGTTTTTT
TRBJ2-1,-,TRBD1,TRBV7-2,CASSFDRDSYNEQFF,TGTGCCAGCAGCTTTGACAGGGACTCCTACAATGAGCAGTTCTTC
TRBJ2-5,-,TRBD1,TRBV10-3,CAISSTPDRGNSETQYF,TGTGCCATCAGTTCTACGCCGGACAGGGGCAACTCGGAGACCCAGTACTTC
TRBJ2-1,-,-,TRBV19,CASSRAQFREQFF,TGTGCCAGTTCGAGGGCACAGTTTAGGGAGCAGTTCTTC
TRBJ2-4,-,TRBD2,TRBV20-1,CSARGDGAGGIQYF,TGCAGTGCTAGGGGGGACGGGGCGGGGGGCATTCAGTACTTC
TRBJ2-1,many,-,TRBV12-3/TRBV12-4,CASTARGGNEQFF,TGTGCCAGCACCGCTAGGGGAGGCAATGAGCAGTTCTTC
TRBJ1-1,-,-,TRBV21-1,CASSKVSETSMNTEAFF,TGTGCCAGCAGCAAAGTTTCCGAGACAAGTATGAACACTGAAGCTTTCTTT
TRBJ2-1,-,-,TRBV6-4,CASSDGQGGYNEQFF,TGTGCCAGCAGTGACGGGCAGGGGGGTTACAATGAGCAGTTCTTC
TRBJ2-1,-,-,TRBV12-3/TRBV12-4,CASRRQLKDKQFF,TGTGCCAGCAGACGGCAACTAAAAGACAAGCAGTTCTTC
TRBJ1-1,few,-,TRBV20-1,CSASTGTNTEAFF,TGCAGTGCCTCGACAGGAACGAACACTGAAGCTTTCTTT
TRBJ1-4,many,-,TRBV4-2,CASSQDRSGVTNEKLFF,TGTGCCAGCAGCCAAGATCGGTCAGGGGTAACTAATGAAAAACTGTTTTTT
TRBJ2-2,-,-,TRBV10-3,CAIRSGNTGELFF,TGTGCCATCCGTAGCGGGAACACCGGGGAGCTGTTTTTT
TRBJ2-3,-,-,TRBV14,CASSQDWASTDTQYF,TGTGCCAGCAGCCAAGATTGGGCGAGCACAGATACGCAGTATTTT
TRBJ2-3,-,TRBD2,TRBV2,CASSERASGTTDTQYF,TGTGCCAGCAGTGAACGAGCTAGCGGGACCACAGATACGCAGTATTTT
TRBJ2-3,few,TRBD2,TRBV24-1,CATSEAGVGLDTQYF,TGTGCCACCAGTGAGGCGGGAGTGGGTCTGGATACGCAGTATTTT
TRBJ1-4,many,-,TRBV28,CASSNTGKRDEKLFF,TGTGCCAGCAGCAATACCGGCAAAAGGGATGAAAAACTGTTTTTT